Detailed here is one TCR beta chain. These data belong to a study of tumour-infiltrating T cells in Burkitt lymphoma. Libraries were prepared by immunoSEQ multiplex PCR; TCRdb keeps only in-frame clonotypes and omits some of them. The repertoire consists of roughly 9,200 clones, with less than 65% occurring once and the leading ten covering about 5.6%. The CDR3 contains 14 residues. The ends lost 2 bases at V and 14 bases at J; junction bases unmatched: 12. The V gene's germline CDR1 is GTSNPN and CDR2 SVGIG (reference sequence). The sample was tumor tissue. The source is a human donor with diffuse large B-cell lymphoma. The rearrangement joins TRBV30 to TRBJ2-1, with 10 nucleotides matching TRBD2. The CDR3 nucleotides are TGTGCCTGGAGTTCCACCGGGACTAGCGCGTATAAGTTCTTC. Protein: CAWSSTGTSAYKFF.